This TCR beta chain was sequenced during a study of CD8 T cells in Susac syndrome. Notes on the study in general: That the number of individuals in its TCR sequencing and HLA analysis was relatively small was acknowledged by the study.

Remarks on this clonotype: Its antigen is undetermined.

In blood CD8+ and CD4+ T cells, TCR beta underwent sequencing. Negative isolation was used for CD8+ and CD4+ T cells and FACS enrichment for TEMRA cells. With random hexamers, roughly 0.45 to 1 ug RNA was reverse transcribed. Amplification of the TCR beta CDR3 was carried out by immunoSEQ multiplex PCR, which spanned a total of 54 Vbeta and 13 Jbeta segments. One entry per CDR3 protein results from TCRdb running MiXCR on the immunoSEQ multiplex PCR reads. The data contain about 89,000 distinct CDR3 sequences, over 80% of them singletons. The CDR3 spans 15 residues. Per the germline V gene, CDR1 is SGHRS and CDR2 is YFSETQ. V was pared by 0 bases and J by 3 bases, with 13 bases between.

The sequence was obtained from a human donor in good health. V and J are TRBV5-1 and TRBJ2-7; perhaps D is TRBD1 or TRBD2 (5 bases each). Input material: CD8+ T cells from PBMCs. Written as DNA, the CDR3 is TGCGCCAGCAGCTTGGCCTCGGGGCTCTTCTACGAGCAGTACTTC. This encodes CASSLASGLFYEQYF.